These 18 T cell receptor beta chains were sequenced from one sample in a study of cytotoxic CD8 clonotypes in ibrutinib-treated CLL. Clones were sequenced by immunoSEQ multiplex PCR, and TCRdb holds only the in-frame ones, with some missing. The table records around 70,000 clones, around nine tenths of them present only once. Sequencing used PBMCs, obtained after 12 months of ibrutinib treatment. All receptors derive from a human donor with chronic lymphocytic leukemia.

As DNA, the CDR3 is TGTGCCAGCAGCTTACAGGTAACCTACGAGCAGTACTTC. Residues: CASSLQVTYEQYF. The chain is built from TRBV5-6 and TRBJ2-7; a possible D gene is TRBD1 (5 bases). V lost 2 bases and J lost 2, with 8 bases in between. The V gene's germline CDR1 is SGHDT and CDR2 YYEEEE. The CDR3 spans 13 residues. Based on the CDR3 plus reference TRBV5-6 and TRBJ2-7, the full variable domain is DAGVTQSPTHLIKTRGQQVTLRCSPKSGHDTVSWYQQALGQGPQFIFQYYEEEERQRGNFPDRFSGHQFPNYSSELNVNALLLGDSALYLCASSLQVTYEQYFGPGTRLTVT.

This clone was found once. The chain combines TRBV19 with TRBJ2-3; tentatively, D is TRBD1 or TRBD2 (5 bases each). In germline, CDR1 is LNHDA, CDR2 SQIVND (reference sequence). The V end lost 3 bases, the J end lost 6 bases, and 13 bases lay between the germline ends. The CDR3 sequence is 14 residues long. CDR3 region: CASSIQGRSDTQYF. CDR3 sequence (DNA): TGTGCCAGTAGTATCCAGGGACGGTCCGATACGCAGTATTTT. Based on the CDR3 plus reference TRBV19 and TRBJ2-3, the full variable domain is DGGITQSPKYLFRKEGQNVTLSCEQNLNHDAMYWYRQDPGQGLRLIYYSQIVNDFQKGDIAEGYSVSREKKESFPLTVTSAQKNPTAFYLCASSIQGRSDTQYFGPGTRLTVL.

The CDR3 DNA reads TGTGCCACCAGCAGAGATCCTAGCGGGAGGTTATCCTACAATGAGCAGTTCTTC. This codes for CATSRDPSGRLSYNEQFF. The chain links TRBV15 to TRBJ2-1; 11 bases are a match to TRBD2. V lost 0 bases to trimming and J lost 1 base; unmatched junction nucleotides: 5. The germline V gene encodes CDR1 LNHNV and CDR2 YYDKDF (reference sequence). The CDR3 loop spans 18 amino acids.

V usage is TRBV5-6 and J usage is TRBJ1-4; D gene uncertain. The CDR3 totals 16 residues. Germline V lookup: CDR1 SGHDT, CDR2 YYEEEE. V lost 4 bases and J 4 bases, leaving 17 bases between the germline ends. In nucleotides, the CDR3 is TGTGCCAGCAGCCAATCACTCCCCACTCGTAATGAAAAACTGTTTTTT. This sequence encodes CASSQSLPTRNEKLFF. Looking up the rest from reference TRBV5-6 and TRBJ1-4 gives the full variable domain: DAGVTQSPTHLIKTRGQQVTLRCSPKSGHDTVSWYQQALGQGPQFIFQYYEEEERQRGNFPDRFSGHQFPNYSSELNVNALLLGDSALYLCASSQSLPTRNEKLFFGSGTQLSVL.

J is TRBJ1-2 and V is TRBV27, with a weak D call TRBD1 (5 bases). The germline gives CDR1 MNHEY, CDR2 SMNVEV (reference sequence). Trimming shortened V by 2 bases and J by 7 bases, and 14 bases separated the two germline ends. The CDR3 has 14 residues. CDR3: CASSLQGELSGYTF. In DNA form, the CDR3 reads TGTGCCAGCAGTTTACAGGGCGAATTAAGTGGCTACACCTTC.

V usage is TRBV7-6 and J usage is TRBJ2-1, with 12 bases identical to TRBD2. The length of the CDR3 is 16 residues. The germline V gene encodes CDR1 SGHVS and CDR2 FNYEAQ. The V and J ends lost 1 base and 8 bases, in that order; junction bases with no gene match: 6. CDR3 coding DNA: TGTGCCAGCAGCTTAGGTGGACTAGCGGGACGGGATGAGCAGTTCTTC. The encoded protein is CASSLGGLAGRDEQFF.

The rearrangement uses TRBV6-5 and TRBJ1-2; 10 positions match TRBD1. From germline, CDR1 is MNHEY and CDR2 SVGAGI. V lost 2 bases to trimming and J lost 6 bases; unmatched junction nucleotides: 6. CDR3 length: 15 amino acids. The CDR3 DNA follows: TGTGCCAGCAGTTACGTAGGACAGGGGGATAATGGCTACACCTTC. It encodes CASSYVGQGDNGYTF.

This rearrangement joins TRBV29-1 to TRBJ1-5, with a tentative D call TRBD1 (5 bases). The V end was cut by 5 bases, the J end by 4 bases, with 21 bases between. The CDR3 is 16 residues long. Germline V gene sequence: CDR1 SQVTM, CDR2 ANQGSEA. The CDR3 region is CSVPTGTYMRNQPQHF. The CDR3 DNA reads TGCAGCGTTCCCACCGGGACTTACATGCGGAATCAGCCCCAGCATTTT.

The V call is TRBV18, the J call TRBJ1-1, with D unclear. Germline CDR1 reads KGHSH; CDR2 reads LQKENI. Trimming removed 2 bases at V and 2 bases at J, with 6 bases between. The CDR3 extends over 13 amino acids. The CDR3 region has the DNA TGTGCCAGCTCACCAAGTTCCAACACTGAAGCTTTCTTT. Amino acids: CASSPSSNTEAFF. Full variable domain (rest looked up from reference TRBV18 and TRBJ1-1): NAGVMQNPRHLVRRRGQEARLRCSPMKGHSHVYWYRQLPEEGLKFMVYLQKENIIDESGMPKERFSAEFPKEGPSILRIQQVVRGDSAAYFCASSPSSNTEAFFGQGTRLTVV.

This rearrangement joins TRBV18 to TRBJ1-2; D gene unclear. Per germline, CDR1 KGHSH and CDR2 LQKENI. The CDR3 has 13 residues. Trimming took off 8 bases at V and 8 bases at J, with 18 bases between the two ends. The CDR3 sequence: CASTAHVKRGYTF. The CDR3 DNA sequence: TGTGCCAGCACAGCCCACGTAAAGAGGGGCTACACCTTC.

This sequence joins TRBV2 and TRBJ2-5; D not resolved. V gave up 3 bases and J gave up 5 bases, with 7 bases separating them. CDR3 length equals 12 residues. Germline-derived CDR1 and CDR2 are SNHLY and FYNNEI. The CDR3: CASSDLRETQYF. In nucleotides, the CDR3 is TGTGCCAGCAGTGACCTACGGGAGACCCAGTACTTC.

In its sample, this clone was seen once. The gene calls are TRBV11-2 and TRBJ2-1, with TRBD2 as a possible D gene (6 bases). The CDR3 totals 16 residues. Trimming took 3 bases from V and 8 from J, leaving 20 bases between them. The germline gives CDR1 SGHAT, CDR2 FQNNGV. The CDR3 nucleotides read TGTGCCAGCAGCTTCCCCCAGAGCAGGGACTGGGATGAGCAGTTCTTC. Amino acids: CASSFPQSRDWDEQFF.

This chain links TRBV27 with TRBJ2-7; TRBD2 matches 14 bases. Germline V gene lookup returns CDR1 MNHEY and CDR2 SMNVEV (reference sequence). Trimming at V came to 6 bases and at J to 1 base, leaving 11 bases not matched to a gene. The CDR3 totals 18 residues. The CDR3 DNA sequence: TGTGCCAGCAGAGCGCAGGGACTAGCGGGAGCGTGGTCCTACGAGCAGTACTTC. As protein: CASRAQGLAGAWSYEQYF.

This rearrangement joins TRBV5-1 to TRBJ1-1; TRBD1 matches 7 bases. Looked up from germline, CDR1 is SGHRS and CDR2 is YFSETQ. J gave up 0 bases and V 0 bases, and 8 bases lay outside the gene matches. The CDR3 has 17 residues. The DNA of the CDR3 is TGCGCCAGCAGCTTGGGCAGGGGGGTTTTGGTGAACACTGAAGCTTTCTTT. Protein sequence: CASSLGRGVLVNTEAFF.

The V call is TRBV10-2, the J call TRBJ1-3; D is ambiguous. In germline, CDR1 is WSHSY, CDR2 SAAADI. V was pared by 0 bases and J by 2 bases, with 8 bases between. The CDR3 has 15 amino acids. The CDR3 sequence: CASSESGVPGNTIYF. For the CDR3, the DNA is TGCGCCAGCAGTGAGTCGGGAGTGCCTGGAAACACCATATATTTT.

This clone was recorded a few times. The CDR3 region has the DNA TGTGCCAGCAGCTTAGTCGGTAGCAATCAGCCCCAGCATTTT. Protein sequence: CASSLVGSNQPQHF. This rearrangement joins TRBV7-2 to TRBJ1-5; no clear D. This CDR3 contains 14 residues. With 1 base removed from V and 0 bases from J, the gap between germline ends came to 4 bases. Germline V gives CDR1 SGHTA, CDR2 FQGNSA.

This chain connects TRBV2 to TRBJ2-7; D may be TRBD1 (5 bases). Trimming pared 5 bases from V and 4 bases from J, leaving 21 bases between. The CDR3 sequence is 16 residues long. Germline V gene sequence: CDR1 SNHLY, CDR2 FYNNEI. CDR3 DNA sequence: TGTGCCAGCAGTAATAGCCAGGGAACCTTTAAGTACGAGCAGTACTTC. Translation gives CASSNSQGTFKYEQYF.

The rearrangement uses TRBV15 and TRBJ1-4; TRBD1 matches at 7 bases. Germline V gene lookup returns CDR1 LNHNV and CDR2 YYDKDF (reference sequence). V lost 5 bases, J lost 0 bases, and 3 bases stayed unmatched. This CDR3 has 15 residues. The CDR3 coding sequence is TGTGCCACCAGCCTGGGGACAGCAACTAATGAAAAACTGTTTTTT. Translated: CATSLGTATNEKLFF.